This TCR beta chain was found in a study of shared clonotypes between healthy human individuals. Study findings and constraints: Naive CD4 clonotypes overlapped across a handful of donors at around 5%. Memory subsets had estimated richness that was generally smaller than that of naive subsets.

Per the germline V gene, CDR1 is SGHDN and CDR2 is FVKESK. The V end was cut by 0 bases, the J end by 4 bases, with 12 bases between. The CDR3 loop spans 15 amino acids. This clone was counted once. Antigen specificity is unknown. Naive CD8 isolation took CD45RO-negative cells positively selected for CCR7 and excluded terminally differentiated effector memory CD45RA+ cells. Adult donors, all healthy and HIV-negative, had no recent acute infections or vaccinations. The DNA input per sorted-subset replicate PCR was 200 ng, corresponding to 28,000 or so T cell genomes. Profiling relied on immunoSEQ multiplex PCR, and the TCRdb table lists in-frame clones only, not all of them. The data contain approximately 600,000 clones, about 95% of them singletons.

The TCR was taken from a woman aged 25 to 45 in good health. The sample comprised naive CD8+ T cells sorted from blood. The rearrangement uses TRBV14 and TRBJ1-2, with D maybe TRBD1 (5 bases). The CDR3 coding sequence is TGTGCCAGCAGCCAAGATCAGACAGTCTTCTATGGCTACACCTTC. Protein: CASSQDQTVFYGYTF.